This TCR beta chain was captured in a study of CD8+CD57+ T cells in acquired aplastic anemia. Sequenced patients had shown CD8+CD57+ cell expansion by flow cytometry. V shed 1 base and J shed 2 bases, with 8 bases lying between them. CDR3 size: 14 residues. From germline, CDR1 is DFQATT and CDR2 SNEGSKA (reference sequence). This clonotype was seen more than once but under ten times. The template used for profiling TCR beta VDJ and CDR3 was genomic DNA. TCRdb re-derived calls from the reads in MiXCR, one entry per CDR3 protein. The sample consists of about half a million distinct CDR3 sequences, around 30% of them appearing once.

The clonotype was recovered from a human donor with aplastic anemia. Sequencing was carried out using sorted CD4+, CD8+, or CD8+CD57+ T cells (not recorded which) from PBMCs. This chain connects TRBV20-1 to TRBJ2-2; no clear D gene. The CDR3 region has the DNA TGCAGTGCTAGAGGGGTCAGTAACACCGGGGAGCTGTTTTTT. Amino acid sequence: CSARGVSNTGELFF.